One TCR beta chain is described in this entry. Its antigen is not identified. This specimen comes from a study of vaccination and CD4 T cells after COVID-19. Whole-study context: Post-diagnosis, post-COVID samples were collected after a median 101 days, ranging 35 to 161. Researchers treated control cultures with a CEFX pool, an HIV-1 Nef pool, or no peptide.

With the Oncomine TCR Beta short-read assay, DNA from cultured CD4+ T cells was sequenced. Genomic DNA was taken out of cultured CD4+ T cells by extraction. TCRdb re-called the PCR reads with MiXCR, one entry per CDR3 protein. The table records about 20,000 distinct CDR3 sequences, about 44% of them present only once. Noted treatment: 10-day PBMC culture with coronavirus spike peptide pools or control peptides (ViraFEST assay). This CDR3 is built from 14 residues. Germline assignment: CDR1 SGDLS and CDR2 YYNGEE. The V gene lost 0 bases and the J gene lost 6 bases, with 12 bases spanning the gap. The V gene is TRBV9, the J gene TRBJ1-2; D ambiguous. This clonotype was obtained from a human donor who had recovered from COVID-19. This specimen consisted of CD4+ T cells from blood, cultured in vitro, obtained after SARS-CoV-2 vaccination. CDR3 bases: TGTGCCAGCAGCGTAGACCCCCAAGGCCATGGCTACACCTTC. Its protein product is CASSVDPQGHGYTF. The full variable domain, its missing parts supplied by reference TRBV9 and TRBJ1-2, is DSGVTQTPKHLITATGQRVTLRCSPRSGDLSVYWYQQSLDQGLQFLIQYYNGEERAKGNILERFSAQQFPDLHSELNLSSLELGDSALYFCASSVDPQGHGYTFGSGTRLTVV.